The clone carrying this T cell receptor (beta chain) was counted ten times or more. The antigen is not known. On the day of bone marrow donation, the related graft donor provided peripheral blood. This sample was taken from a study of T cells after posttransplantation cyclophosphamide. The study, taken as a whole, reports: Recipient CMV seropositivity and CMV reactivation strongly tracked TRB clonality. TRB overlap between skin or GI tissue T cells and blood was limited. Donor-recipient repertoire similarity was low at 1-2 months, rising over year one.

Using immunoSEQ multiplex PCR, the repertoire was profiled, and TCRdb retains in-frame clones only, with some absent. There are over 30,000 clones in the sample, none observed a single time. CDR3 length: 12 amino acids. Trimming left V 1 base short and J 7 bases short, with 7 bases between. The germline V gene has CDR1 LNHDA and CDR2 SQIVND (reference sequence). J is TRBJ1-1 and V is TRBV19; D uncertain. Material for sequencing was PBMCs. The TCR sequence derives from a girl aged 5 to 17 in good health, CMV-negative, and a related stem cell transplant donor. CDR3 region: CASSIGVIEAFF. As DNA, the CDR3 is TGTGCCAGTAGTATAGGAGTGATTGAAGCTTTCTTT.